This T cell receptor beta chain was found in a study of monozygotic twins with inflammatory bowel disease. TCRdb reprocessed the 5' RACE reads, with one entry per CDR3 protein and no DNA. The sample has about 93,000 distinct CDR3 sequences; the top ten hold around 6.8%. There are 15 residues in the CDR3. V is TRBV12-3 or TRBV12-4 and J is TRBJ2-7. The TCR sequence derives from a human donor with ulcerative colitis or Crohn's disease, or a healthy co-twin of an affected twin (not recorded which). The sequencing sample was made of blood. CDR3 loop: CASSRDILRSHEQYF.